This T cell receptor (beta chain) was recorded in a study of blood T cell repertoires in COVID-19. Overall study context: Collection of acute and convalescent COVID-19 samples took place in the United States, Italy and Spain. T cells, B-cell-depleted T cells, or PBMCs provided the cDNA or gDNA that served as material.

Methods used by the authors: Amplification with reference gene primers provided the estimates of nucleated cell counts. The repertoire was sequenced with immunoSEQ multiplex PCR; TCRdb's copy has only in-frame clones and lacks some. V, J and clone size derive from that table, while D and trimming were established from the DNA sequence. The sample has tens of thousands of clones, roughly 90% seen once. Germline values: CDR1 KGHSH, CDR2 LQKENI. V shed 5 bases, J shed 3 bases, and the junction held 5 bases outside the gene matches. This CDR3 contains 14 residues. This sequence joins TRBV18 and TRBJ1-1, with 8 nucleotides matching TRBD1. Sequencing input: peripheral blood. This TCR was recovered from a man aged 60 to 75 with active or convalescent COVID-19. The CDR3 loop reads CASSSAGGYTEAFF. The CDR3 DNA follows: TGTGCCAGCTCATCCGCAGGGGGCTACACTGAAGCTTTCTTT. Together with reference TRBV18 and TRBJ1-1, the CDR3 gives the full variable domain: NAGVMQNPRHLVRRRGQEARLRCSPMKGHSHVYWYRQLPEEGLKFMVYLQKENIIDESGMPKERFSAEFPKEGPSILRIQQVVRGDSAAYFCASSSAGGYTEAFFGQGTRLTVV.